This T cell receptor (beta chain) was sequenced during a study of blood T cells in healthy people across ages. Comment on this clonotype: Its antigen is not identified.

A second about 6 to 11 cycle PCR used barcoded and J-beta primers. In TCRdb, the 5' RACE reads were re-called with MiXCR into one record per CDR3 protein. The table has 790,000 or so distinct CDR3 sequences, about 46% seen once. Trimming shortened V by 1 base and J by 6 bases, and 13 bases separated the two germline ends. This CDR3 has 15 amino acids. Germline CDR1 reads PRHDT; CDR2 reads FYEKMQ (reference sequence). General study points: Naive and antigen-experienced cells were not separated, limiting conclusive comparison. The percentage of naive T cells correlated strongly with TCR beta diversity. Diversity was higher, and naive CD4+ cells more numerous, in long-lived donors than in aged donors.

This TCR was recovered from a man at least 80 years old in good health. J is TRBJ2-1 and V is TRBV13; D is possibly TRBD1 (6 bases). The material sequenced was blood. The chain's CDR3 is CASSLERGSFNEQFF. Written as DNA, the CDR3 is TGTGCCAGCAGCTTAGAGAGGGGGAGTTTCAATGAGCAGTTCTTC.